One sample yielded the 28 T cell receptor beta chains listed below, sequenced in a study of shared clonotypes between healthy human individuals (dated by TCRdb to 2019 to 2021). Libraries were built with the immunoSEQ multiplex PCR assay. TCRdb limited this immuneACCESS table to in-frame rearrangements with V and J called. A share of clones is missing; checked studies link under half to unresolved V genes, and the rest is unexplained. A total of about 360,000 clones appear in this sample, over 70% of them only once. Roughly 10% of the sample rests with the top ten. Sequencing used memory CD4+ T cells sorted from blood. The cell subset or site label corresponds to: CD45RA-negative fraction. These receptors were collected from a young man in good health.

The CDR3 DNA sequence: TGTGCCTGGAGCAGGGACGGACTCGAGTACCTCTATGGCTACACCTTC. Its translation: CAWSRDGLEYLYGYTF. V gene TRBV30 combines with J gene TRBJ1-2; D may be TRBD1 (5 bases). V lost 3 bases and J 4 bases, leaving 21 bases between the germline ends. This CDR3 has 16 residues. Germline CDR1 and CDR2: GTSNPN and SVGIG (reference sequence). Looking up the rest from reference TRBV30 and TRBJ1-2 gives the full variable domain: SQTIHQWPATLVQPVGSPLSLECTVEGTSNPNLYWYRQAAGRGLQLLFYSVGIGQISSEVPQNLSASRPQDRQFILSSKKLLLSDSGFYLCAWSRDGLEYLYGYTFGSGTRLTVV.

The gene calls are TRBV2 and TRBJ2-3, with a possible D match to TRBD2 (7 bases). There are 15 residues in the CDR3. Germline V CDR1 and CDR2: SNHLY, FYNNEI. V was cut by 8 bases and J by 2 bases, with 17 bases left in between. For the CDR3, the DNA is TGTGCCAGCGGGGGGGCTAGCGGACACACAGATACGCAGTATTTT. This sequence encodes CASGGASGHTDTQYF.

The chain uses TRBV29-1 and TRBJ2-5; TRBD1 matches at 9 bases. The CDR3 is made up of 12 amino acids. Per the germline V gene, CDR1 is SQVTM and CDR2 is ANQGSEA. J lost 5 bases, V lost 4 bases, and 2 bases had no gene match. CDR3 nucleotide sequence: TGCAGCGTTGCACAGGGGGCCGAGACCCAGTACTTC. This translates into CSVAQGAETQYF.

The rearrangement links TRBV28 to TRBJ2-7; unclear D gene. The germline CDR1 and CDR2 sequences are MDHEN and SYDVKM. The V gene lost 4 bases and the J gene lost 13 bases, with 14 bases spanning the gap. This CDR3 is 11 amino acids long. The DNA of the CDR3 is TGTGCCAGCAGTTCCCACCTAGTAGACTACTTC. Translated: CASSSHLVDYF.

This clone appeared once. V gene TRBV7-2 combines with J gene TRBJ2-3; 15 bases are a match to TRBD2. V was pared by 4 bases and J by 5 bases, with 7 bases of the junction left unmatched. Looked up from germline, CDR1 is SGHTA and CDR2 is FQGNSA. CDR3 length: 17 amino acids. CDR3 region: CASSWGLAGGAGDTQYF. CDR3 in DNA: TGTGCCAGCAGCTGGGGACTAGCGGGAGGAGCAGGAGATACGCAGTATTTT.

In this sample, this clone turned up a few times. V is TRBV6-6 and J is TRBJ2-6, with D unclear. V dropped 7 bases and J dropped 2 bases, with 6 bases sitting between them. CDR3 length equals 13 residues. Per germline, CDR1 MNHNY and CDR2 SVGAGI (reference sequence). CDR3: CASTLTGANVLTF. CDR3 in DNA: TGTGCCAGCACCCTCACTGGGGCCAACGTCCTGACTTTC.

The chain is built from TRBV28 and TRBJ2-3, with TRBD2 identical over 9 bases. V gave up 2 bases and J gave up 6 bases; unmatched junction bases: 9. The CDR3 totals 16 residues. Per the germline V gene, CDR1 is MDHEN and CDR2 is SYDVKM. CDR3 sequence (DNA): TGTGCCAGCAGTTTACTCGGCGGGAGGGTTGGGGATACGCAGTATTTT. It yields the protein CASSLLGGRVGDTQYF.

V is TRBV13 and J is TRBJ2-2, with 11 bases aligning to TRBD2. With 5 bases clipped from V and 3 bases from J, the junction kept 2 bases outside the gene matches. From germline, CDR1 is PRHDT and CDR2 FYEKMQ (reference sequence). This CDR3 region has 15 residues. CDR3 nucleotides: TGTGCCAGCAGCCCGACTAGCGGGGACACCGGGGAGCTGTTTTTT. Encoded protein: CASSPTSGDTGELFF.

This sequence joins TRBV28 and TRBJ2-1, with D maybe TRBD1 (5 bases). Germline V gives CDR1 MDHEN, CDR2 SYDVKM. The CDR3 contains 19 residues. The V and J ends lost 3 bases and 0 bases respectively, with 21 bases between them. Here the CDR3 reads CASSFLGVRNTNSYNEQFF. The CDR3, as DNA: TGTGCCAGCAGTTTCTTAGGGGTTCGGAATACCAACTCCTACAATGAGCAGTTCTTC.

This clone ranks as medium-sized. The rearrangement links TRBV15 to TRBJ1-2, with TRBD1 matching 7 bases. Germline V gene data show CDR1 as LNHNV and CDR2 as YYDKDF (reference sequence). V dropped 5 bases and J dropped 1; count of bases not matched to a gene: 7. CDR3 length equals 15 residues. The CDR3 reads CATSALGTVNYGYTF. In DNA form, the CDR3 reads TGTGCCACCAGCGCCCTTGGGACAGTTAACTATGGCTACACCTTC.

The rearrangement uses TRBV18 and TRBJ1-4, with 7 bases fitting TRBD1. Trimming at V came to 7 bases and at J to 3 bases, leaving 11 bases not matched to a gene. The CDR3 consists of 16 residues. Germline CDR1 reads KGHSH; CDR2 reads LQKENI. In DNA form, the CDR3 reads TGTGCCAGCTACAGCGGACTCGGACAGGCTAATGAAAAACTGTTTTTT. As protein: CASYSGLGQANEKLFF.

In its sample, this clone was seen once. The genes are TRBV10-3 and TRBJ2-7, with D perhaps being TRBD1 or TRBD2 (7 bases each). The CDR3 has 14 residues. Germline lookup yields CDR1 ENHRY and CDR2 SYGVKD. Trimming left V 8 bases short and J 0 bases short, with 14 bases between. In DNA form, the CDR3 reads TGTGCCATCGCCGGGGGGACAGTCTCCTACGAGCAGTACTTC. Its protein is CAIAGGTVSYEQYF.

In nucleotides, the CDR3 is TGTGCCAGCAGCTCGTCGGGGACAGGTTTACAGTTCTTC. Encoded protein: CASSSSGTGLQFF. This rearrangement joins TRBV7-2 to TRBJ2-1; 8 nucleotides line up with TRBD1. With 4 bases clipped from V and 13 bases from J, the junction kept 9 bases outside the gene matches. The CDR3 extends over 13 amino acids. The germline gives CDR1 SGHTA, CDR2 FQGNSA.

The V call is TRBV27, the J call TRBJ2-1, with TRBD2 matching 9 bases. CDR1 MNHEY and CDR2 SMNVEV come from the germline V gene (reference sequence). The junction had 11 bases not matched to a gene; V was cut back by 7 bases and J by 4 bases. The CDR3 runs 16 residues. In DNA, the CDR3 is TGTGCCAGCAAAACCATTCTAGCGGGAAATTACAATGAGCAGTTCTTC. The encoded protein is CASKTILAGNYNEQFF.

The chain carries TRBV5-4 and TRBJ1-1; no clear D. The CDR3 has 15 amino acids. Germline CDR1 reads SGHNT; CDR2 reads YYREEE (reference sequence). V gave up 1 base and J gave up 2 bases, with 12 bases separating them. CDR3: CASSLLQQLNTEAFF. The CDR3, as DNA: TGTGCCAGCAGCTTGCTTCAGCAACTAAACACTGAAGCTTTCTTT. The variable domain in full, completed from reference TRBV5-4 and TRBJ1-1, reads ETGVTQSPTHLIKTRGQQVTLRCSSQSGHNTVSWYQQALGQGPQFIFQYYREEENGRGNFPPRFSGLQFPNYSSELNVNALELDDSALYLCASSLLQQLNTEAFFGQGTRLTVV.

The rearrangement links TRBV28 to TRBJ1-2, with 9 bases aligning to TRBD1. The CDR3 spans 14 residues. V was pared by 5 bases and J by 4 bases, with 5 bases of the junction left unmatched. Germline V gene sequence: CDR1 MDHEN, CDR2 SYDVKM. CDR3 sequence: CASSTGQGTYGYTF. The CDR3 nucleotides read TGTGCCAGCAGTACGGGACAGGGAACCTATGGCTACACCTTC.

The chain carries TRBV29-1 and TRBJ2-6; D is ambiguous. CDR1 SQVTM and CDR2 ANQGSEA come from the germline V gene. CDR3 length: 12 amino acids. The V and J ends lost 7 bases and 0 bases respectively, with 4 bases between them. This CDR3 reads CSAVSGANVLTF. The DNA of the CDR3 is TGCAGCGCAGTCTCTGGGGCCAACGTCCTGACTTTC.

The chain recombines TRBV5-4 with TRBJ2-1; no clear D. Trimming removed 0 bases at V and 3 bases at J, with 19 bases between. CDR3 length equals 18 residues. Germline CDR1 is SGHNT and CDR2 is YYREEE (reference sequence). The CDR3 DNA reads TGTGCCAGCAGCTTGGCTGGTTCCGGGCAACCGCGCTACAATGAGCAGTTCTTC. It translates to CASSLAGSGQPRYNEQFF.

The chain combines TRBV10-3 with TRBJ2-1, with unresolved D. Germline-derived CDR1 and CDR2 are ENHRY and SYGVKD. V was shortened by 0 bases and J by 2 bases, with 11 bases between the two germline ends. The CDR3 is made up of 16 amino acids. This chain's CDR3 is CAISESNLWAYNEQFF. Here the CDR3 DNA reads TGTGCCATCAGTGAGTCGAACCTGTGGGCCTACAATGAGCAGTTCTTC.

As concerns this clone: This may be a read error: a much more frequent sequence differs by one nucleotide. Different DNA sequences within this sample yield the same CDR3. CDR3 loop: CASSLSPPLAGGSIEQFF. The CDR3 DNA reads TGTGCCAGCAGTTTATCCCCCCCACTAGCGGGAGGAAGCATTGAGCAGTTCTTC. The chain uses TRBV27 and TRBJ2-1; 12 positions agree with TRBD2. Germline V gene lookup returns CDR1 MNHEY and CDR2 SMNVEV (reference sequence). This CDR3 comprises 18 residues. With 0 bases clipped from V and 9 bases from J, the junction kept 12 bases outside the gene matches.

V gene TRBV9 combines with J gene TRBJ1-1; a possible D gene is TRBD1 (6 bases). CDR3 length: 16 amino acids. Germline CDR1 is SGDLS and CDR2 is YYNGEE. V was cut by 0 bases and J by 3 bases, with 15 bases left in between. CDR3 in amino acids: CASSVEGRGIHTEAFF. The CDR3 region has the DNA TGTGCCAGCAGCGTAGAGGGCAGGGGTATCCACACTGAAGCTTTCTTT.

This clone was observed a handful of times. The gene calls are TRBV14 and TRBJ1-3; D unclear. Germline assignment: CDR1 SGHDN and CDR2 FVKESK. V gave up 0 bases and J gave up 0 bases, with 12 bases separating them. The CDR3 covers 17 residues. This CDR3 reads CASSQDTGRFSGNTIYF. The CDR3 bases are TGTGCCAGCAGCCAAGATACGGGTCGCTTCTCTGGAAACACCATATATTTT.

This rearrangement joins TRBV20-1 to TRBJ2-7, with TRBD2 as a possible D gene (7 bases). The germline gives CDR1 DFQATT, CDR2 SNEGSKA (reference sequence). Trimming stripped 6 bases from V and 5 bases from J, with 11 bases between. This CDR3 contains 11 residues. The CDR3 DNA follows: TGCAGTGCAAGGGGGGGGAACGAGCAGTACTTC. Protein: CSARGGNEQYF.

The chain employs TRBV19 and TRBJ1-4, with TRBD1 matching over 9 bases. This CDR3 has 17 amino acids. Germline-derived CDR1 and CDR2 are LNHDA and SQIVND (reference sequence). V was clipped by 3 bases and J by 6 bases; unmatched bases: 11. Written as DNA, the CDR3 is TGTGCCAGTAGTATTTGGACAGGGGTGACGGATGATGAAAAACTGTTTTTT. It yields the protein CASSIWTGVTDDEKLFF. Full variable domain (missing parts from reference TRBV19 and TRBJ1-4): DGGITQSPKYLFRKEGQNVTLSCEQNLNHDAMYWYRQDPGQGLRLIYYSQIVNDFQKGDIAEGYSVSREKKESFPLTVTSAQKNPTAFYLCASSIWTGVTDDEKLFFGSGTQLSVL.

This clone was found a few times. The chain is built from TRBV10-3 and TRBJ2-3, with a possible D match to TRBD2 (5 bases). This CDR3 has 16 residues. V gave up 0 bases and J gave up 3 bases, with 13 bases separating them. Germline V gene lookup returns CDR1 ENHRY and CDR2 SYGVKD. Written as DNA, the CDR3 is TGTGCCATCAGTGAGTCGGCTAGCCCAGGAACAGATACGCAGTATTTT. Translated, it gives CAISESASPGTDTQYF.

This sequence joins TRBV6-4 and TRBJ2-1; D unresolved. This CDR3 is 15 amino acids long. Trimming left V 4 bases short and J 1 base short, with 11 bases between. The V gene's germline CDR1 is MRHNA and CDR2 SNTAGT. CDR3 loop: CASSANWGSYNEQFF. As DNA, the CDR3 is TGTGCCAGCAGTGCCAATTGGGGATCCTACAATGAGCAGTTCTTC.

A note on this clone: The sample contains more than one DNA sequence encoding this CDR3. The chain joins TRBV5-1 to TRBJ1-1, with unresolved D. The germline V and J ends were trimmed by 0 bases and 0 bases, with 3 bases remaining between them. The CDR3 totals 13 residues. Looked up from germline, CDR1 is SGHRS and CDR2 is YFSETQ. The CDR3 loop reads CASSLDVNTEAFF. The CDR3 DNA reads as TGCGCCAGCAGCTTGGACGTGAACACTGAAGCTTTCTTT.

This rearrangement joins TRBV5-1 to TRBJ2-7; unclear D gene. The germline V gene encodes CDR1 SGHRS and CDR2 YFSETQ. The CDR3 consists of 13 residues. V was cut by 5 bases and J by 1 base, with 10 bases left in between. In nucleotides, the CDR3 is TGCGCCAGCAGAGGATTGGGGTCCTACGAGCAGTACTTC. It encodes CASRGLGSYEQYF.